The 25 T cell receptor beta chains in this list originate from one sample, sequenced in a study of cytomegalovirus exposure and HLA in healthy donors. The PCR had 60 Vbeta and 13 Jbeta primers. Sequencing used immunoSEQ multiplex PCR; TCRdb keeps in-frame clones, though not all of them. The sample consists of some 130,000 clones, roughly four fifths of them appearing once. Sequencing used PBMCs. Receptors originate from a boy younger than 18 in good health and CMV-seronegative.

The gene calls are TRBV7-2 and TRBJ1-3, with 7 positions matching TRBD1. The J segment lost 10 bases and the V segment lost 5 bases, leaving 8 bases of the junction unmatched. Germline values: CDR1 SGHTA, CDR2 FQGNSA. This CDR3 is built from 13 residues. In DNA form, the CDR3 reads TGTGCCAGCAGCCCTGGGACAGATAGGACCATATATTTT. It yields the protein CASSPGTDRTIYF.

This clone was picked up one time. The rearrangement links TRBV4-1 to TRBJ1-1; 8 bases match TRBD1. CDR1 MGHRA and CDR2 YSYEKL come from the germline V gene. CDR3 size: 13 residues. V lost 1 base to trimming and J lost 7 bases; unmatched junction nucleotides: 2. CDR3 nucleotide sequence: TGCGCCAGCAGCCAAGGGGGGACAGGTGAAGCTTTCTTT. This translates into CASSQGGTGEAFF.

The rearrangement links TRBV4-1 to TRBJ1-2; D uncertain. Looked up from germline, CDR1 is MGHRA and CDR2 is YSYEKL. With 0 bases removed from V and 1 base from J, the gap between germline ends came to 6 bases. This CDR3 is built from 14 residues. CDR3 in DNA: TGCGCCAGCAGCCAAGAGATGAGTAACTATGGCTACACCTTC. It codes for CASSQEMSNYGYTF.

The CDR3 DNA reads as TGTGCCATCAGTGAGTCGACTAGCGGCTACGAGCAGTACTTC. It yields the protein CAISESTSGYEQYF. This chain joins TRBV10-3 and TRBJ2-7, with 9 bases matching TRBD2. Germline lookup yields CDR1 ENHRY and CDR2 SYGVKD. Trimming removed 0 bases from V and 3 bases from J; junction bases left unmatched: 0. The length of the CDR3 is 14 residues.

This clone has just a few counts. The gene calls are TRBV7-6 and TRBJ2-1; 12 bases map to TRBD2. The CDR3 has 15 residues. The germline V gene encodes CDR1 SGHVS and CDR2 FNYEAQ. Losses at the gene ends were 1 base for V and 10 bases for J; bases not matched to a gene: 5. The CDR3 DNA reads TGTGCCAGCAGCTTAGAACTAGCGGGAGGTCCCGAGCAGTTCTTC. Its protein product is CASSLELAGGPEQFF.

J is TRBJ2-1 and V is TRBV4-2; 9 positions agree with TRBD2. V was pared by 2 bases and J by 8 bases, with 13 bases of the junction left unmatched. Germline V lookup: CDR1 LGHNA, CDR2 YNFKEQ. The CDR3 contains 17 residues. The CDR3 loop is CASSQLWDSGRGYEQFF. The DNA of the CDR3 is TGTGCCAGCAGCCAACTCTGGGATAGCGGGAGAGGGTATGAGCAGTTCTTC.

V usage is TRBV5-1 and J usage is TRBJ2-2; no clear D gene. V lost 0 bases and J lost 4, with 10 bases in between. Germline CDR1 is SGHRS and CDR2 is YFSETQ. This CDR3 has 15 amino acids. The CDR3 loop is CASSLGELFTGELFF. DNA of the CDR3: TGCGCCAGCAGCTTGGGTGAGCTTTTCACCGGGGAGCTGTTTTTT.

V is TRBV6-1 and J is TRBJ1-3; TRBD1 matches 7 bases. The length of the CDR3 is 14 residues. The ends lost 6 bases at V and 4 bases at J; junction bases unmatched: 6. Germline CDR1 and CDR2: MNHNS and SASEGT. The CDR3 DNA is TGTGCCAGCAGCGTCACAGGGGCAGGAAACACCATATATTTT. This translates into CASSVTGAGNTIYF.

This clone was observed a handful of times. The J gene is TRBJ1-2, the V gene TRBV27, with TRBD1 identical over 9 bases. Germline loops: CDR1 MNHEY, CDR2 SMNVEV (reference sequence). The CDR3 covers 16 residues. With 5 bases clipped from V and 2 bases from J, the junction kept 9 bases outside the gene matches. CDR3 protein: CASSGGTGRANYGYTF. The CDR3 DNA sequence: TGTGCCAGCAGTGGGGGGACAGGGAGGGCAAACTATGGCTACACCTTC.

The chain combines TRBV5-6 with TRBJ2-1; D might be TRBD2 (5 bases). Trimming cost V 4 bases and J 5 bases, with 16 bases left between them. The CDR3 consists of 15 residues. Germline V gives CDR1 SGHDT, CDR2 YYEEEE. The DNA of the CDR3 is TGTGCCAGCAGCCCTCCCCCCGGGGTCAACAATGAGCAGTTCTTC. It translates to CASSPPPGVNNEQFF.

The chain couples TRBV5-1 to TRBJ1-2; perhaps TRBD1 as D (5 bases). The V gene's germline CDR1 is SGHRS and CDR2 YFSETQ. The CDR3 loop spans 14 amino acids. The ends were cut back, 4 bases at V and 2 bases at J, with 12 bases in the middle. The CDR3: CASSPGHWNYGYTF. CDR3 coding DNA: TGCGCCAGCAGCCCCGGACATTGGAACTATGGCTACACCTTC.

The chain links TRBV6-5 to TRBJ1-1, with 7 bases aligning to TRBD1. Germline V gene data show CDR1 as MNHEY and CDR2 as SVGAGI. V lost 5 bases, J lost 9 bases, and 6 bases stayed unmatched. The CDR3 consists of 12 residues. The CDR3 coding sequence is TGTGCCAGCAGTCGTCGGACAGGTCAAGCTTTCTTT. The encoded protein is CASSRRTGQAFF.

The chain couples TRBV6-6 to TRBJ2-7; TRBD2 is a possible D gene (6 bases). The CDR3 consists of 16 residues. The ends were cut back, 6 bases at V and 0 bases at J, with 18 bases in the middle. CDR1 and CDR2 (germline): MNHNY, SVGAGI (reference sequence). The CDR3 loop is CASRPHPGGDSYEQYF. The CDR3 bases are TGTGCCAGCAGACCCCACCCGGGCGGGGACTCCTACGAGCAGTACTTC.

This sequence joins TRBV30 and TRBJ2-7; D is perhaps TRBD2 (5 bases). This CDR3 has 14 amino acids. Germline V gives CDR1 GTSNPN, CDR2 SVGIG (reference sequence). The V gene lost 2 bases and the J gene lost 0 bases, with 11 bases spanning the gap. In DNA, the CDR3 is TGTGCCTGGAGTCTCCGGGAATCCTCCTACGAGCAGTACTTC. It codes for CAWSLRESSYEQYF.

J is TRBJ1-5 and V is TRBV7-6; D perhaps matches TRBD1 (6 bases). The germline V gene encodes CDR1 SGHVS and CDR2 FNYEAQ. CDR3 length: 13 residues. V was cut by 3 bases and J by 5 bases, with 8 bases left in between. In DNA form, the CDR3 reads TGTGCCAGCAGCTTGGGACATCATCAGCCCCAGCATTTT. Residues: CASSLGHHQPQHF.

The V call is TRBV29-1, the J call TRBJ2-4; a possible D gene is TRBD2 (6 bases). This CDR3 is 12 amino acids long. In germline, CDR1 is SQVTM, CDR2 ANQGSEA. Trimming stripped 4 bases from V and 9 bases from J, with 13 bases between. Here the CDR3 reads CSVAGGWGIQYF. CDR3 sequence (DNA): TGCAGCGTTGCCGGGGGTTGGGGCATTCAGTACTTC. The variable domain in full, completed from reference TRBV29-1 and TRBJ2-4, reads SAVISQKPSRDICQRGTSLTIQCQVDSQVTMMFWYRQQPGQSLTLIATANQGSEATYESGFVIDKFPISRPNLTFSTLTVSNMSPEDSSIYLCSVAGGWGIQYFGAGTRLSVL.

The V gene is TRBV4-3, the J gene TRBJ1-6; no firm D call. The CDR3 length is 13 residues. The germline gives CDR1 LGHNA, CDR2 YSLEER. Deletions cut 8 bases from V and 0 bases from J, with 5 bases between. The CDR3 loop is CASRDSYNSPLHF. CDR3 sequence (DNA): TGCGCCAGCCGGGACTCCTATAATTCACCCCTCCACTTT.

CDR3 amino acids: CASSLGDSYEQYF. CDR3 DNA sequence: TGTGCCAGCAGCTTAGGGGACAGCTACGAGCAGTACTTC. This chain connects TRBV7-8 to TRBJ2-7, with TRBD1 matching over 7 bases. The germline V gene encodes CDR1 SGHVS and CDR2 FQNEAQ. Germline trimming cut 1 base from V and 3 bases from J; bases unmatched to any gene: 0. The CDR3 loop spans 13 amino acids.

V is TRBV6-4 and J is TRBJ2-3; TRBD2 matches 9 bases. The length of the CDR3 is 15 residues. Losses at the gene ends were 4 bases for V and 2 bases for J; bases not matched to a gene: 4. Germline CDR1 and CDR2: MRHNA and SNTAGT. CDR3 in amino acids: CASSVAGVPTDTQYF. CDR3 DNA sequence: TGTGCCAGCAGTGTAGCGGGAGTTCCCACAGATACGCAGTATTTT.

The chain is built from TRBV27 and TRBJ1-2; 7 bases line up with TRBD1. Per the germline V gene, CDR1 is MNHEY and CDR2 is SMNVEV (reference sequence). V shed 5 bases, J shed 0 bases, and the junction held 9 bases outside the gene matches. The CDR3 is 16 amino acids. DNA of the CDR3: TGTGCCAGCAGTCCAAATCGGGACAGCCCTAACTATGGCTACACCTTC. Amino acid sequence: CASSPNRDSPNYGYTF.

V is TRBV2 and J is TRBJ2-5; 8 positions match TRBD2. The V gene's germline CDR1 is SNHLY and CDR2 FYNNEI. The ends lost 4 bases at V and 0 bases at J; junction bases unmatched: 7. This CDR3 region has 16 residues. The CDR3 sequence: CASSVPLAGNQETQYF. The CDR3 DNA follows: TGTGCCAGCAGTGTCCCCCTAGCGGGCAACCAAGAGACCCAGTACTTC. The variable domain in full, completed from reference TRBV2 and TRBJ2-5, reads EPEVTQTPSHQVTQMGQEVILRCVPISNHLYFYWYRQILGQKVEFLVSFYNNEISEKSEIFDDQFSVERPDGSNFTLKIRSTKLEDSAMYFCASSVPLAGNQETQYFGPGTRLLVL.

The CDR3 spells CASSYNRGGGEAFF. The CDR3 bases are TGCGCCAGCAGCTACAACAGGGGCGGTGGTGAAGCTTTCTTT. The chain recombines TRBV5-1 with TRBJ1-1; 7 positions match TRBD1. The germline gives CDR1 SGHRS, CDR2 YFSETQ. Losses at the gene ends were 3 bases for V and 7 bases for J; bases not matched to a gene: 9. The CDR3 sequence is 14 residues long.

The J gene is TRBJ2-7, the V gene TRBV5-6, with 9 bases aligning to TRBD1. Per the germline V gene, CDR1 is SGHDT and CDR2 is YYEEEE. V lost 4 bases, J lost 4 bases, and 6 bases stayed unmatched. The CDR3 sequence is 14 residues long. The CDR3: CASSQGQGLYEQYF. The CDR3 DNA reads TGTGCCAGCAGCCAGGGACAGGGCTTGTACGAGCAGTACTTC.

The chain has TRBV27 and TRBJ1-1, with D perhaps matching TRBD1 (6 bases). This CDR3 comprises 14 residues. Trimming stripped 6 bases from V and 0 bases from J, with 11 bases between. Germline V gives CDR1 MNHEY, CDR2 SMNVEV (reference sequence). The CDR3 spells CASSLQGMNTEAFF. CDR3 nucleotides: TGTGCCAGCAGCCTACAGGGAATGAACACTGAAGCTTTCTTT.

V usage is TRBV10-3 and J usage is TRBJ2-1; 12 nucleotides match TRBD2. Germline CDR1 reads ENHRY; CDR2 reads SYGVKD. The CDR3 sequence is 15 residues long. Trimming took 4 bases from V and 10 from J; bases not matched to a gene: 8. The CDR3 loop is CAISGSSGRAQEQFF. CDR3 sequence (DNA): TGTGCCATCAGTGGGTCTAGCGGGAGGGCCCAAGAGCAGTTCTTC.